This T cell receptor (beta chain) comes out of a study of blood T cell repertoires in COVID-19. Study details: Some COVID-19 samples were acute and others convalescent; all came from the United States, Italy and Spain. PBMCs, B-cell-depleted T cells, or T cells were the source of the cDNA or gDNA that made up the material.

Germline V lookup: CDR1 SEHNR, CDR2 FQNEAQ (reference sequence). Deletions cut 8 bases from V and 5 bases from J, with 15 bases between. This CDR3 has 13 amino acids. This clone was counted a single time. The study assigned cohorts using participant-reported clinical history. Produced via immunoSEQ multiplex PCR; TCRdb's table is partial and in-frame only. The data hold about 300,000 clones, with 85% observed a single time. V and J are TRBV7-9 and TRBJ2-5, with a possible D match to TRBD1 (6 bases). The sequence came from a woman in her forties or fifties who had recovered from COVID-19. The material sequenced was PBMCs or T cells enriched from blood (not recorded which). CDR3: CASQAGAVETQYF. The CDR3 coding sequence is TGTGCCAGCCAAGCAGGGGCTGTGGAGACCCAGTACTTC. The full variable domain, in which reference TRBV7-9 and TRBJ2-5 provide the parts outside the CDR3, is DTGVSQNPRHKITKRGQNVTFRCDPISEHNRLYWYRQTLGQGPEFLTYFQNEAQLEKSRLLSDRFSAERPKGSFSTLEIQRTEQGDSAMYLCASQAGAVETQYFGPGTRLLVL.